This TCR beta chain originates from a study of PD-L1 blockade in urothelial cancer. The overall study: The patients first took atezolizumab in 2014, receiving 1,200 mg intravenously every 3 weeks.

Time point noted: peripheral blood 6 weeks after treatment start. Patient sample counts ranged from 1 to 8, pretreatment and on-treatment. The J segment lost 1 base and the V segment lost 7 bases, leaving 5 bases of the junction unmatched. Germline V gene data show CDR1 as SGHRS and CDR2 as YFSETQ. This CDR3 has 14 residues. Clones were read by immunoSEQ multiplex PCR, and TCRdb kept only the in-frame ones, dropping some. The repertoire holds approximately 79,000 clones, with roughly 90% as singletons. This chain joins TRBV5-1 and TRBJ2-3, with TRBD2 matching over 8 bases. The sequenced sample was PBMCs, obtained around atezolizumab (anti-PD-L1) treatment. This clonotype originated in a woman older than 75 with urothelial cancer. CDR3 amino acids: CASRRGDGTDTQYF. CDR3 bases: TGCGCCAGCCGGCGGGGGGACGGCACAGATACGCAGTATTTT.